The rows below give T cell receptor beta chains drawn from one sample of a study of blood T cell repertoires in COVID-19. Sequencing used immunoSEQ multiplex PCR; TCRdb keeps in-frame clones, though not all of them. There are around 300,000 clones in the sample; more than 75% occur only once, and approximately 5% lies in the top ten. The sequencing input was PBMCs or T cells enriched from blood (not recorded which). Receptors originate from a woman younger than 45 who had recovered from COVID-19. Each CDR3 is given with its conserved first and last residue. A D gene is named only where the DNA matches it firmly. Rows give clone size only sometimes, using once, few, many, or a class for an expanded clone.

TGTGCCACTCGGGGGAGCTCTGGAAACACCATATATTTT CATRGSSGNTIYF - - TRBJ1-3 TRBV4-2
TGTGCCAGCAGCTTTGGGACAGGGAGCAACACCGGGGAGCTGTTTTTT CASSFGTGSNTGELFF many TRBD1 TRBJ2-2 TRBV5-6
TGTGCCAGCAGTGATGAGGGGACAGGGTCCTACGAGCAGTACTTC CASSDEGTGSYEQYF - TRBD1 TRBJ2-7 TRBV6-1
TGTGCCAGCAGCTCGGGACAGGAAAATTCACCCCTCCACTTT CASSSGQENSPLHF few TRBD1 TRBJ1-6 TRBV7-9
TGTGCCAGCAGTTTGAGCCTGAACACTGAAGCTTTCTTT CASSLSLNTEAFF - - TRBJ1-1 TRBV12-3/TRBV12-4
TGTGCCAGCAGCTCACTAGCGGACCAAGAGACCCAGTACTTC CASSSLADQETQYF - TRBD2 TRBJ2-5 TRBV5-5
TGCGCCAGCAGCCAAAATTGGCCCGGAGGGGGCTTTAACTATGGCTACACCTTC CASSQNWPGGGFNYGYTF - TRBD1 TRBJ1-2 TRBV4-1
TGTGCCAGCAGCTTTGGACTAGCCTCCTACAATGAGCAGTTCTTC CASSFGLASYNEQFF - TRBD2 TRBJ2-1 TRBV11-3
TGTGCCAGCGGCCCTCTTACAGGGGCCACTGAAGCTTTCTTT CASGPLTGATEAFF - TRBD1 TRBJ1-1 TRBV7-9
TGTGCCAGCAGTGAAGCGCTTCAGGGGAAGCTCGGGTTCTTC CASSEALQGKLGFF once - TRBJ2-1 TRBV2
TGCGCCAGCAGCTCACTTGCGGGACAGGGGGAGCAGTATTTT CASSSLAGQGEQYF - TRBD1 TRBJ2-3 TRBV5-1
TGTGCCAGCAGCCCAGAGGTCCCTAGCGGGGTGGATACGCAGTATTTT CASSPEVPSGVDTQYF - TRBD2 TRBJ2-3 TRBV11-2
TGTGCCAGCGTGGGCCTCGGAAACACTGAAGCTTTCTTT CASVGLGNTEAFF - - TRBJ1-1 TRBV5-6
TGTGCCAGCTCACCATCCGGGACAGGGGACACCGGGGAGCTGTTTTTT CASSPSGTGDTGELFF - TRBD1 TRBJ2-2 TRBV18
TGTGCCAGCAGCCTCCCGGGACAGCACATGAACACTGAAGCTTTCTTT CASSLPGQHMNTEAFF - TRBD1 TRBJ1-1 TRBV5-4
TGTGCCAGCAGTTACTCGAGGGGAAGGGACAGGAGTGGAGGCTATGGCTACACCTTC CASSYSRGRDRSGGYGYTF - TRBD1 TRBJ1-2 TRBV6-2/TRBV6-3
TGTGCCAGCAGTGACCTTAACAGGGATGAGGGAGAGACCCAGTACTTC CASSDLNRDEGETQYF - - TRBJ2-5 TRBV2
TGTGCCAGCAGCGCGAGCGGGGGGGCCTACAATGAGCAGTTCTTC CASSASGGAYNEQFF - TRBD2 TRBJ2-1 TRBV9
TGCGCCAGCAGCCCCTCAGGGGCAGGAAACACCATATATTTT CASSPSGAGNTIYF - - TRBJ1-3 TRBV5-1
TGTGCCAGCAGATCCTATGATTTGGACAGTGAAAAACTGTTTTTT CASRSYDLDSEKLFF - - TRBJ1-4 TRBV27
TGTGCCAGCAGGGGACAGGGGACAGAGACCCAGTACTTC CASRGQGTETQYF few TRBD1 TRBJ2-5 TRBV3-1/TRBV3-2